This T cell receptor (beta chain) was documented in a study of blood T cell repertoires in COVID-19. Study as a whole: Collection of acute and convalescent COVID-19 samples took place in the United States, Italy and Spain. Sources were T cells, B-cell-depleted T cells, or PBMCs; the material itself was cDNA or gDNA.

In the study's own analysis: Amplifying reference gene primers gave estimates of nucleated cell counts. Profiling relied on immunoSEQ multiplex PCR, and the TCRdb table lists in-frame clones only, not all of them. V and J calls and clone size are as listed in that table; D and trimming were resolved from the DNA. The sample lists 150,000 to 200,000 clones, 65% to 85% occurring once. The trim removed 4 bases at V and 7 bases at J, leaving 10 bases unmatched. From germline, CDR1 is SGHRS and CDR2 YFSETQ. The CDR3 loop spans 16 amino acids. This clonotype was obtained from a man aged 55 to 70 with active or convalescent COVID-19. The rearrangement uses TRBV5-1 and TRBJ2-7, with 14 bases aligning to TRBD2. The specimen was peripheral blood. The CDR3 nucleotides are TGCGCCAGCAGCCCCCTTGGACTAGCGGGAGGAGGAGAGCAGTACTTC. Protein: CASSPLGLAGGGEQYF.